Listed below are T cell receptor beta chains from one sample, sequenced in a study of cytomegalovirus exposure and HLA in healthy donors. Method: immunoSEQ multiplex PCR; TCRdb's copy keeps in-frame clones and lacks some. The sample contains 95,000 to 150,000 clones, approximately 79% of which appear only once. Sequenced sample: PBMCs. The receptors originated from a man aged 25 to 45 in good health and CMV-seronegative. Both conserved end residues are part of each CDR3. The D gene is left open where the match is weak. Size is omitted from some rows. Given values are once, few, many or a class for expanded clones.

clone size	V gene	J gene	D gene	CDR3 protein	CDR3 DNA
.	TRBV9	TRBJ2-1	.	CASSVGGDSYNEQFF	TGTGCCAGCAGCGTAGGGGGGGACTCCTACAATGAGCAGTTCTTC
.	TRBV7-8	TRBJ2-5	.	CASSLVRREETQYF	TGTGCCAGCAGCTTAGTACGGAGGGAAGAGACCCAGTACTTC
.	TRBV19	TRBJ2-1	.	CASSTTGELNEQFF	TGTGCCAGTAGTACCACCGGGGAACTCAATGAGCAGTTCTTC
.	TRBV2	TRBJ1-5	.	CASRNGLSNQPQHF	TGTGCCAGCAGGAACGGACTGAGCAATCAGCCCCAGCATTTT
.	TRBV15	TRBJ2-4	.	CATGREKNIQYF	TGTGCCACCGGACGGGAGAAAAACATTCAGTACTTC
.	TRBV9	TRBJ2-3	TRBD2	CASSGRPSGGADTQYF	TGTGCCAGCAGCGGGCGCCCTAGCGGGGGGGCCGATACGCAGTATTTT
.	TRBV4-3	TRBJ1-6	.	CASSHDSPSPLHF	TGCGCCAGCAGCCACGACAGCCCTTCACCCCTCCACTTT
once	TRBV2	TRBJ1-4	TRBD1	CASSEAEGQSNEKLFF	TGTGCCAGCAGTGAAGCGGAGGGACAGAGTAATGAAAAACTGTTTTTT
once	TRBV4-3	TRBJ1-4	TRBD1	CASSFNVRDSPEKLFF	TGCGCCAGCAGCTTCAACGTCCGGGACAGCCCTGAAAAACTGTTTTTT
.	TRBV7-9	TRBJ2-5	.	CASSLTRQETQYF	TGTGCCAGCAGCTTGACACGGCAAGAGACCCAGTACTTC
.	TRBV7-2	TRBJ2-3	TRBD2	CASSRISGGAQDTQYF	TGTGCCAGCAGTAGAATTAGCGGGGGGGCCCAAGATACGCAGTATTTT
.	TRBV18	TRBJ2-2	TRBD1	CASSLGQTNTGELFF	TGTGCCAGCTCACTGGGACAGACGAACACCGGGGAGCTGTTTTTT
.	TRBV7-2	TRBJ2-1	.	CASSLNQDNEQFF	TGTGCCAGCAGCTTAAATCAGGACAATGAGCAGTTCTTC
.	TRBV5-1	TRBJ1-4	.	CASSLRTAEEVEKLFF	TGCGCCAGCAGCCTCCGGACAGCGGAAGAGGTGGAAAAACTGTTTTTT
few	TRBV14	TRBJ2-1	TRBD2	CASSQVTSGGGEQFF	TGTGCCAGCAGCCAAGTAACTAGCGGGGGTGGTGAGCAGTTCTTC
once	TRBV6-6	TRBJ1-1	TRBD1	CASRGQGKNTEAFF	TGTGCCAGCAGGGGACAGGGTAAGAACACTGAAGCTTTCTTT
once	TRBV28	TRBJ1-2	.	CASSLGRDYGYTF	TGTGCCAGCAGTTTAGGCAGGGACTATGGCTACACCTTC
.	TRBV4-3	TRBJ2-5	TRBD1	CASSSGQAQETQYF	TGCGCCAGCAGCTCCGGACAGGCCCAAGAGACCCAGTACTTC
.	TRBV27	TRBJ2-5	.	CASSLYRSTAGETQYF	TGTGCCAGCAGTTTATACCGGTCGACAGCCGGGGAGACCCAGTACTTC
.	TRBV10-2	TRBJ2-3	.	CASSASISTDTQYF	TGCGCCAGCAGCGCTAGTATAAGCACAGATACGCAGTATTTT
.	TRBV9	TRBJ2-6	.	CASSTRSSGANVLTF	TGTGCCAGCAGCACCCGGAGCTCTGGGGCCAACGTCCTGACTTTC
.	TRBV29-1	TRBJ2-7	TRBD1	CSTQEAGGYEQYF	TGCAGCACTCAGGAGGCAGGGGGCTACGAGCAGTACTTC
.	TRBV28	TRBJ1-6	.	CASSLWAMGGDNSPLHF	TGTGCCAGCAGTTTATGGGCCATGGGGGGGGATAATTCACCCCTCCACTTT
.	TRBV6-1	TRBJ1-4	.	CASSDTGKGEKLFF	TGTGCCAGCAGTGATACAGGGAAGGGTGAAAAACTGTTTTTT
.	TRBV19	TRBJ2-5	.	CASSASDPRETQYF	TGTGCCAGTAGCGCTAGCGACCCCCGAGAGACCCAGTACTTC
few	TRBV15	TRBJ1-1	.	CATSRDPVSSTEAFF	TGTGCCACCAGCAGAGATCCGGTTTCGAGCACTGAAGCTTTCTTT
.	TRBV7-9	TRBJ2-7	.	CASSPGGATYEQYF	TGTGCCAGCAGCCCGGGGGGCGCTACCTACGAGCAGTACTTC
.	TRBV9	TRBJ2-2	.	CASSVTPEVGELFF	TGTGCCAGCAGCGTAACCCCCGAGGTCGGGGAGCTGTTTTTT
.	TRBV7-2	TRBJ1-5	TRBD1	CASSPGTGFQPQHF	TGTGCCAGCAGCCCAGGGACAGGGTTTCAGCCCCAGCATTTT
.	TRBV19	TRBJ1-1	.	CASCQGLYTEAFF	TGTGCCAGTTGTCAGGGACTATACACTGAAGCTTTCTTT
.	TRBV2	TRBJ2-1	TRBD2	CASISGGREYEQFF	TGTGCCAGTATTAGCGGGGGGCGGGAATATGAGCAGTTCTTC
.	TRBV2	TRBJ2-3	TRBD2	CASKWGLPSSTDTQYF	TGTGCCAGCAAGTGGGGACTACCATCTAGCACAGATACGCAGTATTTT
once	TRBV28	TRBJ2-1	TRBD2	CASILTSGNGEQFF	TGTGCCAGCATTTTGACTAGCGGGAATGGTGAGCAGTTCTTC
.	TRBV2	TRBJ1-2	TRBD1	CASSLDRGNYGYTF	TGTGCCAGCAGTCTAGACAGGGGCAACTATGGCTACACCTTC
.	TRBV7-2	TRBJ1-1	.	CASSLGRQDYTEAFF	TGTGCCAGCAGCTTAGGGAGACAGGACTACACTGAAGCTTTCTTT
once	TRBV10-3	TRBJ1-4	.	CAIGKGVTNGEKLFF	TGTGCCATCGGGAAGGGGGTCACTAACGGGGAAAAACTGTTTTTT
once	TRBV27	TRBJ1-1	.	CVSSSTGNRMNTEAFF	TGTGTCAGCAGTTCAACAGGGAATAGGATGAACACTGAAGCTTTCTTT
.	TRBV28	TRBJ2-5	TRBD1	CASSMDRGRQETQYF	TGTGCCAGCAGTATGGACAGGGGGCGCCAAGAGACCCAGTACTTC
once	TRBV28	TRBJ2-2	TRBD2	CASSFSWTSATGELFF	TGTGCCAGCAGTTTCTCGTGGACTAGCGCAACCGGGGAGCTGTTTTTT
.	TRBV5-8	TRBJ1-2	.	CASSLVPLTGYANGYTF	TGTGCCAGCAGCTTGGTCCCTCTTACAGGGTATGCGAATGGCTACACCTTC
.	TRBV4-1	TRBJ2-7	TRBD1	CASSQTTTGGLAEQYF	TGCGCCAGCAGCCAAACTACGACAGGGGGCTTGGCCGAGCAGTACTTC
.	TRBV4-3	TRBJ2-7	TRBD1	CASSQYRGTYEQYF	TGCGCCAGCAGCCAGTACAGGGGAACCTACGAGCAGTACTTC
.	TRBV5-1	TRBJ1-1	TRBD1	CASSPEDRVGTEAFF	TGCGCCAGCAGCCCCGAGGACAGGGTGGGCACTGAAGCTTTCTTT